This T cell receptor (beta chain) was identified during a study of prognosis after radiotherapy for stage I lung cancer. Starting from genomic DNA, TCR beta CDR3 was amplified through two-round multiplex PCR. Primers (each specific to one TRBV or TRBJ gene) were used in first-round PCR. From the multiplex PCR reads, TCRdb called clonotypes with MiXCR, one entry per CDR3 protein. The sample has approximately 35,000 distinct CDR3 sequences; around 34% are singletons. In germline, CDR1 is SGDLS, CDR2 YYNGEE. V was clipped by 4 bases and J by 0 bases, with 16 bases between them. The CDR3 is 16 residues long. This clonotype showed up just a few times.

Sequencing used PBMCs, obtained before or after stereotactic body radiation therapy (not recorded which). The chain is built from TRBV9 and TRBJ2-5; D might be TRBD1 or TRBD2, each matching 5 bases. The TCR originated in a donor aged 50 or older with non-small cell lung cancer. CDR3 protein: CASSPRGDGNQETQYF. The CDR3 coding sequence is TGTGCCAGCAGCCCAAGAGGGGACGGCAACCAAGAGACCCAGTACTTC.